Sequencing of this TCR beta chain was carried out in a study of cytotoxic CD8 clonotypes in ibrutinib-treated CLL. Study conclusions and caveats: Stable or contracted on treatment, public clonotypes were also uncommon.

The repertoire was sequenced with immunoSEQ multiplex PCR; TCRdb's copy has only in-frame clones and lacks some. The sample lists tens of thousands of clones, approximately 70% occurring once. Remarks on this clone: Its antigen is still unknown.

The sample in question was PBMCs, obtained after 12 months of ibrutinib treatment. The TCR comes from a human donor with chronic lymphocytic leukemia.

CDR3 sequence reads: CASSLGGGSLNTEAFF. Written as DNA, the CDR3 is TGTGCCAGCAGCTTGGGTGGGGGCAGCTTGAACACTGAAGCTTTCTTT. The chain links TRBV5-6 to TRBJ1-1; the D gene is possibly TRBD1 (6 bases). Trimming took off 0 bases at V and 0 bases at J, with 12 bases between the two ends. The CDR3 has 16 residues. Germline V gene data show CDR1 as SGHDT and CDR2 as YYEEEE.